What follows describes a single T cell receptor beta chain. TCRdb's table, derived via immunoSEQ multiplex PCR, lists solely in-frame clones and lacks some. Of under 200,000 clones listed, 70% to 90% are singletons. This sample is part of a study of blood T cell repertoires in COVID-19. Study-level background: Material from acute and convalescent COVID-19 was sourced from the United States, Italy and Spain.

CDR1 KGHSH and CDR2 LQKENI come from the germline V gene. This CDR3 spans 14 amino acids. The ends were cut back, 0 bases at V and 4 bases at J, with 9 bases in the middle. Material: peripheral blood. The clonotype originates from a woman older than 75 with acute or convalescent COVID-19. V is TRBV18 and J is TRBJ1-1; D remains unclear. CDR3: CASSPPTRATEAFF. The CDR3 region has the DNA TGTGCCAGCTCACCACCGACGAGGGCCACTGAAGCTTTCTTT.